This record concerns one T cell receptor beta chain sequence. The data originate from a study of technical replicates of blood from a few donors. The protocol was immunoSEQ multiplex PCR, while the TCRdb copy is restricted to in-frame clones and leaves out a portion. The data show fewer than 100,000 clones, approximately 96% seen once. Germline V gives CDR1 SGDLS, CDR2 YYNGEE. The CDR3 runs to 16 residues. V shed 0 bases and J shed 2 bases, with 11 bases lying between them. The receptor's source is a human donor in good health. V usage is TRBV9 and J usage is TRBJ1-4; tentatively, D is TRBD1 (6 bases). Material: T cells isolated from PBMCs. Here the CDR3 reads CASSVAGGATNEKLFF. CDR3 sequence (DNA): TGTGCCAGCAGCGTAGCTGGGGGCGCGACTAATGAAAAACTGTTTTTT.